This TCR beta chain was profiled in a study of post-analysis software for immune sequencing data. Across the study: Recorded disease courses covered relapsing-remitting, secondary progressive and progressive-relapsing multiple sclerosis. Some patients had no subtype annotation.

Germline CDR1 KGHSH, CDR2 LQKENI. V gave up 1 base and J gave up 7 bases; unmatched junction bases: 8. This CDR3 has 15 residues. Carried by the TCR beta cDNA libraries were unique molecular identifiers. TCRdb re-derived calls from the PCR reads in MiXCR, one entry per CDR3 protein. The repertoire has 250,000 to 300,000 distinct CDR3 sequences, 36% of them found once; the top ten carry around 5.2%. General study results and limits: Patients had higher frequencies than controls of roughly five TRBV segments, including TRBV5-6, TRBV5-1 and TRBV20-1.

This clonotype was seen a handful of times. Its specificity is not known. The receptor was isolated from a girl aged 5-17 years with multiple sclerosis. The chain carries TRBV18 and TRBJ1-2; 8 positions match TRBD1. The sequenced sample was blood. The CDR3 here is CASSPLPDRAGGYTF. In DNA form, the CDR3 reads TGTGCCAGCTCACCACTACCGGACAGGGCCGGTGGCTACACCTTC. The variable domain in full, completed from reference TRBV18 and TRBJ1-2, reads NAGVMQNPRHLVRRRGQEARLRCSPMKGHSHVYWYRQLPEEGLKFMVYLQKENIIDESGMPKERFSAEFPKEGPSILRIQQVVRGDSAAYFCASSPLPDRAGGYTFGSGTRLTVV.